This TCR beta chain came from a study of T cell responses to AZD1222 COVID-19 vaccine. Study results and limitations: Every sample of the repertoires postdated the peak T cell response. Donor demographics were predominantly white British with a female majority; clonal diversity may be underestimated. Nearly half of the spike-specific TCRs reportedly recognize variant regions that carry no mutations.

TCRdb's table, derived via immunoSEQ multiplex PCR, lists solely in-frame clones and lacks some. The sample gives 100,000 or so clones, around nine tenths of which show up once; about 12% is in the top ten. CDR1 is MDHEN and CDR2 is SYDVKM in the germline V gene. This CDR3 comprises 16 residues. V gave up 2 bases and J gave up 6 bases; unmatched junction bases: 5. As concerns this clone: Antigen: not known.

This chain links TRBV28 with TRBJ1-5, with 12 bases matching TRBD1. Source: peripheral blood, taken on day 0 of AZD1222 vaccination. This TCR derives from an adult in good health. The CDR3 sequence is CASSLPGQGAIQPQHF. DNA for the CDR3: TGTGCCAGCAGTTTACCGGGACAGGGGGCGATTCAGCCCCAGCATTTT.